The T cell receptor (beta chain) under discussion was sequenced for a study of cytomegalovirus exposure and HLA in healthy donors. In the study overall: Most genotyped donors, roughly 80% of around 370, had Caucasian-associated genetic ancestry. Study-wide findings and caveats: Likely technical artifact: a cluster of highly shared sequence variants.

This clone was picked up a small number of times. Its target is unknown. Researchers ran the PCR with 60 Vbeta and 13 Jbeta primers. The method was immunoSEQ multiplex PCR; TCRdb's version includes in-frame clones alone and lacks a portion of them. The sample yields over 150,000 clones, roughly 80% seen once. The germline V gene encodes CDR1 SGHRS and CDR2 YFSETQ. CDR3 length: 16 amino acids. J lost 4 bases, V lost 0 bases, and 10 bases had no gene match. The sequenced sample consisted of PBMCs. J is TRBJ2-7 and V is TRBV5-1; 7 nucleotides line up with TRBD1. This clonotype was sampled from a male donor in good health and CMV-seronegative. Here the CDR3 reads CASSLARAGGSYEQYF. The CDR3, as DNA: TGCGCCAGCAGCTTGGCCAGGGCAGGGGGTTCTTACGAGCAGTACTTC.